This is a list of T cell receptor beta chains from one sample in a study of T cell responses to AZD1222 COVID-19 vaccine. Clones were sequenced by immunoSEQ multiplex PCR, and TCRdb holds only the in-frame ones, with some missing. The data show 250,000 to 300,000 clones, with 90% to 95% seen just once and roughly 0.6% held by the top ten. The starting material was peripheral blood, obtained 28 days after the second AZD1222 dose. These receptors came from an adult who received the AZD1222 COVID-19 vaccine. Each CDR3 is given with its conserved first and last residue. The order of the fields is J gene, clone size, V gene, D gene, CDR3 DNA, CDR3 protein. D genes are given only for firm matches. Clone size is given for some rows only: seen once, a few or many times, or a class if the clone is expanded.

J gene: TRBJ2-7; clone size: few; V gene: TRBV4-1; D gene: NA; CDR3 DNA: TGCGCCAGCAGCCAAACCTCCCTCGAACTAGCAGCTAAGCAGTACTTC; CDR3 protein: CASSQTSLELAAKQYF
J gene: TRBJ2-2; clone size: NA; V gene: TRBV9; D gene: NA; CDR3 DNA: TGTGCCAGCAGCGGGTGGTACGGGGGACTCACCGGGGAGCTGTTTTTT; CDR3 protein: CASSGWYGGLTGELFF
J gene: TRBJ2-4; clone size: NA; V gene: TRBV19; D gene: TRBD1; CDR3 DNA: TGTGCCAGTAGTATAGGCAGGGACAGGGAAACCAAAAACATTCAGTACTTC; CDR3 protein: CASSIGRDRETKNIQYF
J gene: TRBJ2-1; clone size: NA; V gene: TRBV2; D gene: NA; CDR3 DNA: TGTGCCAGCAGTGAAGACAGGTCCTACAATGAGCAGTTCTTC; CDR3 protein: CASSEDRSYNEQFF
J gene: TRBJ2-2; clone size: NA; V gene: TRBV2; D gene: NA; CDR3 DNA: TGTGCCAGCAGTAATAATGTTCTCCGGACCGGGGAGCTGTTTTTT; CDR3 protein: CASSNNVLRTGELFF
J gene: TRBJ1-2; clone size: NA; V gene: TRBV10-3; D gene: TRBD1; CDR3 DNA: TGTGCCATCAGTGTCGGGACAGCGAGAGCTAACTATGGCTACACCTTC; CDR3 protein: CAISVGTARANYGYTF
J gene: TRBJ1-2; clone size: NA; V gene: TRBV3-1/TRBV3-2; D gene: NA; CDR3 DNA: TGTGCCAGCAGCCAAGAAGTGGGAACCTATGGCTACACCTTC; CDR3 protein: CASSQEVGTYGYTF
J gene: TRBJ1-2; clone size: NA; V gene: TRBV29-1; D gene: NA; CDR3 DNA: TGCAGCGTGGACGGCAGCTACACCTTC; CDR3 protein: CSVDGSYTF
J gene: TRBJ2-7; clone size: NA; V gene: TRBV9; D gene: TRBD1; CDR3 DNA: TGTGCCAGCAGCCTTGGACAGGGGGGCTACGAGCAGTACTTC; CDR3 protein: CASSLGQGGYEQYF
J gene: TRBJ1-1; clone size: NA; V gene: TRBV5-1; D gene: TRBD1; CDR3 DNA: TGCGCCAGCAGCGGACAGGGGGCGGACACTGAAGCTTTCTTT; CDR3 protein: CASSGQGADTEAFF
J gene: TRBJ1-1; clone size: once; V gene: TRBV18; D gene: NA; CDR3 DNA: TGTGCCAGCTCACCTACGGACAGAGTTTACACTGAAGCTTTCTTT; CDR3 protein: CASSPTDRVYTEAFF
J gene: TRBJ1-2; clone size: NA; V gene: TRBV7-9; D gene: TRBD1; CDR3 DNA: TGTGCCAGCAGCCAGCCGGGACAGGGGGGTGGCTACACCTTC; CDR3 protein: CASSQPGQGGGYTF
J gene: TRBJ2-7; clone size: NA; V gene: TRBV11-3; D gene: TRBD1; CDR3 DNA: TGTGCCAGCAGCTTAGACCCCGGGACAGCGAGCTCCTACGAGCAGTACTTC; CDR3 protein: CASSLDPGTASSYEQYF
J gene: TRBJ2-2; clone size: NA; V gene: TRBV6-4; D gene: TRBD1; CDR3 DNA: TGTGCCAGCAGTGCCCACAGGGGGCCCGGGGAGCTGTTTTTT; CDR3 protein: CASSAHRGPGELFF
J gene: TRBJ1-2; clone size: NA; V gene: TRBV6-5; D gene: NA; CDR3 DNA: TGTGCCAGCAGTTTCGCCGGCAGCTATGGCTACACCTTC; CDR3 protein: CASSFAGSYGYTF
J gene: TRBJ2-5; clone size: NA; V gene: TRBV9; D gene: TRBD2; CDR3 DNA: TGTGCCAGCAGCGCCGGGGGGTACCAAGAGACCCAGTACTTC; CDR3 protein: CASSAGGYQETQYF
J gene: TRBJ1-2; clone size: NA; V gene: TRBV11-2; D gene: NA; CDR3 DNA: TGTGCCAGCAGCTTGGGTCAGGGTATTGGCTACACCTTC; CDR3 protein: CASSLGQGIGYTF
J gene: TRBJ1-3; clone size: NA; V gene: TRBV30; D gene: NA; CDR3 DNA: TGTGCCTGGAGCGCTGCAGGGGCGAGCTCTGGAAACACCATATATTTT; CDR3 protein: CAWSAAGASSGNTIYF
J gene: TRBJ2-2; clone size: NA; V gene: TRBV5-1; D gene: NA; CDR3 DNA: TGCGCCAGCAGCTTAGGGGAAGTGGACACCGGGGAGCTGTTTTTT; CDR3 protein: CASSLGEVDTGELFF
J gene: TRBJ1-6; clone size: NA; V gene: TRBV4-1; D gene: NA; CDR3 DNA: TGCGCCAGCAGCCAAGATAGCGCTTCACCCCTCCACTTT; CDR3 protein: CASSQDSASPLHF
J gene: TRBJ1-3; clone size: NA; V gene: TRBV28; D gene: NA; CDR3 DNA: TGTGCCAGCAGTCCAAGACACGGAAACACCATATATTTT; CDR3 protein: CASSPRHGNTIYF
J gene: TRBJ1-2; clone size: NA; V gene: TRBV15; D gene: NA; CDR3 DNA: TGTGCCACCAGCAGAGATCGAGGGGAATCGAAGGGCTACACCTTC; CDR3 protein: CATSRDRGESKGYTF
J gene: TRBJ2-3; clone size: NA; V gene: TRBV11-1; D gene: TRBD2; CDR3 DNA: TGTGCCAGCAGCAGAGGGACTAGCGGGAGTATGGATACGCAGTATTTT; CDR3 protein: CASSRGTSGSMDTQYF
J gene: TRBJ1-5; clone size: NA; V gene: TRBV28; D gene: NA; CDR3 DNA: TGTGCCAGCAGTTTTGAGGATAATCAGCCCCAGCATTTT; CDR3 protein: CASSFEDNQPQHF
J gene: TRBJ1-2; clone size: NA; V gene: TRBV27; D gene: NA; CDR3 DNA: TGTGCCAGCACCCGACAGACTAACTATGGCTACACCTTC; CDR3 protein: CASTRQTNYGYTF
J gene: TRBJ2-7; clone size: NA; V gene: TRBV10-2; D gene: NA; CDR3 DNA: TGCGCCAGCATTTCCACACTCTTTGGGGATACCTACGAGCAGTACTTC; CDR3 protein: CASISTLFGDTYEQYF
J gene: TRBJ2-2; clone size: NA; V gene: TRBV2; D gene: TRBD1; CDR3 DNA: TGTGCCACGGGACAGGCGGCCGGGGAGCTGTTTTTT; CDR3 protein: CATGQAAGELFF
J gene: TRBJ1-2; clone size: NA; V gene: TRBV4-1; D gene: NA; CDR3 DNA: TGCGCCAGCAGCCAAGAGGGTCAGGGAGGGGGCTACACCTTC; CDR3 protein: CASSQEGQGGGYTF
J gene: TRBJ1-1; clone size: NA; V gene: TRBV7-3; D gene: NA; CDR3 DNA: TGTGCCAGCAGCTCTACAGGGCCACTGGAAGCTTTCTTT; CDR3 protein: CASSSTGPLEAFF
J gene: TRBJ2-7; clone size: NA; V gene: TRBV28; D gene: NA; CDR3 DNA: TGTGCCAGCAGTCCTGATCATCCCTACGAGCAGTACTTC; CDR3 protein: CASSPDHPYEQYF
J gene: TRBJ2-1; clone size: NA; V gene: TRBV6-4; D gene: NA; CDR3 DNA: TGTGCCAGCAGCGCCCTACAGGGCAGCTCCTACAATGAGCAGTTCTTC; CDR3 protein: CASSALQGSSYNEQFF
J gene: TRBJ2-2; clone size: NA; V gene: TRBV2; D gene: TRBD1; CDR3 DNA: TGTGCCAGCTTACAGGGGGCGCCCCAGGGGGGGGAGCTGTTTTTT; CDR3 protein: CASLQGAPQGGELFF
J gene: TRBJ1-5; clone size: NA; V gene: TRBV27; D gene: NA; CDR3 DNA: TGTGCCAGCAGTTTCGAGGGTCTACACAATCAGCCCCAGCATTTT; CDR3 protein: CASSFEGLHNQPQHF
J gene: TRBJ1-5; clone size: NA; V gene: TRBV7-8; D gene: TRBD1; CDR3 DNA: TGTGCCAGCAGCCTCGGACAGGGGGCGAATCAGCCCCAGCATTTT; CDR3 protein: CASSLGQGANQPQHF
J gene: TRBJ2-2; clone size: NA; V gene: TRBV29-1; D gene: TRBD1; CDR3 DNA: TGCAGCGTGGACCGGGACAGTAACACCGGGGAGCTGTTTTTT; CDR3 protein: CSVDRDSNTGELFF
J gene: TRBJ1-2; clone size: NA; V gene: TRBV7-9; D gene: TRBD1; CDR3 DNA: TGTGCCAGCAGCCGAGGGGCGGACAGGGGGGATCCTAACTATGGCTACACCTTC; CDR3 protein: CASSRGADRGDPNYGYTF
J gene: TRBJ2-1; clone size: NA; V gene: TRBV5-1; D gene: NA; CDR3 DNA: TGCGCCAGCAGCTTGCAACGAGGGGCGCACAATGAGCAGTTCTTC; CDR3 protein: CASSLQRGAHNEQFF
J gene: TRBJ2-6; clone size: NA; V gene: TRBV5-5; D gene: NA; CDR3 DNA: TGTGCCAGCAGCGTCCAGCCGACCGGGGCCAACGTCCTGACTTTC; CDR3 protein: CASSVQPTGANVLTF
J gene: TRBJ1-3; clone size: NA; V gene: TRBV6-5; D gene: NA; CDR3 DNA: TGTGCCAGCAGCCCAGGGACGGGGAGAGGAAACACCATATATTTT; CDR3 protein: CASSPGTGRGNTIYF
J gene: TRBJ2-7; clone size: NA; V gene: TRBV6-2/TRBV6-3; D gene: NA; CDR3 DNA: TGTGCCAGCAGTTACGGGAAGGGGATTTCCTACGAGCAGTACTTC; CDR3 protein: CASSYGKGISYEQYF
J gene: TRBJ2-2; clone size: NA; V gene: TRBV4-2; D gene: NA; CDR3 DNA: TGTGCCAGCAGCCAAGTTCCCGGGCAGAACACCGGGGAGCTGTTTTTT; CDR3 protein: CASSQVPGQNTGELFF
J gene: TRBJ1-2; clone size: NA; V gene: TRBV4-2; D gene: NA; CDR3 DNA: TGTGCCAGCAGCCAAGAGGATGGGGCGGTTAACTATGGCTACACCTTC; CDR3 protein: CASSQEDGAVNYGYTF
J gene: TRBJ2-3; clone size: NA; V gene: TRBV12-5; D gene: TRBD1; CDR3 DNA: TGTGCTAGTGGTTTGTCGGCAGGGGGCTATGGGACGCAGTATTTT; CDR3 protein: CASGLSAGGYGTQYF
J gene: TRBJ1-2; clone size: few; V gene: TRBV10-3; D gene: NA; CDR3 DNA: TGTGCCATCAGTGAAGACAGCTATGGCTACACCTTC; CDR3 protein: CAISEDSYGYTF
J gene: TRBJ1-5; clone size: NA; V gene: TRBV7-2; D gene: NA; CDR3 DNA: TGTGCCAGCAGCTTAGGCTTCAATCAGCCCCAGCATTTT; CDR3 protein: CASSLGFNQPQHF
J gene: TRBJ2-2; clone size: NA; V gene: TRBV6-5; D gene: NA; CDR3 DNA: TGTGCCAGCCAGTCGGCCGGGGAGCTGTTTTTT; CDR3 protein: CASQSAGELFF
J gene: TRBJ2-7; clone size: NA; V gene: TRBV25-1; D gene: NA; CDR3 DNA: TGTGCCAGCAGTGAAGTTCTCCAGCACGAGCAGTACTTC; CDR3 protein: CASSEVLQHEQYF
J gene: TRBJ2-7; clone size: NA; V gene: TRBV7-2; D gene: TRBD1; CDR3 DNA: TGTGCCAGCAGCTCCCGACAGGGGGTATCCGAGCAGTACTTC; CDR3 protein: CASSSRQGVSEQYF
J gene: TRBJ2-2; clone size: NA; V gene: TRBV5-1; D gene: NA; CDR3 DNA: TGCGCCAGCAGCACTACCATGAGGGGGAACACCGGGGAGCTGTTTTTT; CDR3 protein: CASSTTMRGNTGELFF
J gene: TRBJ2-2; clone size: NA; V gene: TRBV3-1/TRBV3-2; D gene: NA; CDR3 DNA: TGTGCCAGCAGCCAAGGGCAGAGAGCCGGGGAGCTGTTTTTT; CDR3 protein: CASSQGQRAGELFF
J gene: TRBJ2-7; clone size: NA; V gene: TRBV2; D gene: TRBD2; CDR3 DNA: TGTGCCAGCAATTATAGCCCCCGGGAGGGGTTGCGGTACTTC; CDR3 protein: CASNYSPREGLRYF
J gene: TRBJ2-2; clone size: NA; V gene: TRBV5-1; D gene: NA; CDR3 DNA: TGCGCCAGCAGCTGGTCCGGGCCTCCAAACACCGGGGAGCTGTTTTTT; CDR3 protein: CASSWSGPPNTGELFF
J gene: TRBJ1-5; clone size: NA; V gene: TRBV7-9; D gene: TRBD1; CDR3 DNA: TGTGCCAGCAGTCCTGGGACAGGCAGCGTTCAGCCCCAGCATTTT; CDR3 protein: CASSPGTGSVQPQHF
J gene: TRBJ1-5; clone size: NA; V gene: TRBV7-2; D gene: NA; CDR3 DNA: TGTGCCAGCAGCTTTCAAGGGAATCAGCCCCAGCATTTT; CDR3 protein: CASSFQGNQPQHF
J gene: TRBJ1-6; clone size: NA; V gene: TRBV9; D gene: NA; CDR3 DNA: TGTGCCAGCAGCGTGCAGGGTTCCTATAATTCACCCCTCCACTTT; CDR3 protein: CASSVQGSYNSPLHF